What follows describes a single TCR beta chain. Clones were sequenced by immunoSEQ multiplex PCR, and TCRdb holds only the in-frame ones, with some missing. The sample lists 150,000 or so clones; about 94% were seen once. This CDR3 contains 13 residues. V lost 4 bases and J lost 4, with 10 bases in between. The sample belongs to a study of control samples from healthy donors and cancer patients. The clonotype was recovered from a man in his sixties with colorectal cancer. This rearrangement joins TRBV12-3 or TRBV12-4 to TRBJ1-2; the D gene is possibly TRBD1 (5 bases). Sequenced material: PBMCs. CDR3 DNA sequence: TGTGCCAGCAGTTCTGGGGCAGCCTATGGCTACACCTTC. It encodes CASSSGAAYGYTF.